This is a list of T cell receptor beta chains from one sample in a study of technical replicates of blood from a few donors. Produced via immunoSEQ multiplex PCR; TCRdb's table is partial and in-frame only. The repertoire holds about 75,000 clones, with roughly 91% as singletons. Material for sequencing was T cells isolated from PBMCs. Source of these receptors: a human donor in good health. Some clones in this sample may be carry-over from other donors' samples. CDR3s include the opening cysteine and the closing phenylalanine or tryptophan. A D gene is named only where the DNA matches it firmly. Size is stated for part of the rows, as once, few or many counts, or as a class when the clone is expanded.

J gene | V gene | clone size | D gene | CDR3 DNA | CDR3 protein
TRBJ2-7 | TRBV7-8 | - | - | TGTGCCAGCAGCTCCCGGACAAGCTACGAGCAGTACTTC | CASSSRTSYEQYF
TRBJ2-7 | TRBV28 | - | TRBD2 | TGTGCCAGCAGCTCAGAGACTAGCGGAAGCTCCTACGAGCAGTACTTC | CASSSETSGSSYEQYF
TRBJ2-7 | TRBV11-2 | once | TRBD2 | TGTGCCAGCAGCTTAGGCCTAGCGGGAGATCTATACGAGCAGTACTTC | CASSLGLAGDLYEQYF
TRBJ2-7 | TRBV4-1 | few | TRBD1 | TGCGCCAGCAGCCAAGATAACTGGGGACAGGAGGAGCAGTACTTC | CASSQDNWGQEEQYF
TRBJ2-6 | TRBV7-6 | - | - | TGTGCCAGCAGCTCACTTACTTTCCCGGGCCCTAGCGACTCTGGGGCCAACGTCCTGACTTTC | CASSSLTFPGPSDSGANVLTF
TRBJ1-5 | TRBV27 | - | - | TGTGCCAGCAGTTTGGGGGGGGGCGGCAATCAGCCCCAGCATTTT | CASSLGGGGNQPQHF
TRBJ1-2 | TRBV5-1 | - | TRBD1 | TGCGCCAGCAGCTTGCAGGGACAGGGGGCGCATGGCTACACCTTC | CASSLQGQGAHGYTF
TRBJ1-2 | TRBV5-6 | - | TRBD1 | TGTGCCAGCAGCTTGGTTGGACAGGGGCCCTATGGCTACACCTTC | CASSLVGQGPYGYTF
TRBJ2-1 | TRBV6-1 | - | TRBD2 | TGTGCCAGCAGTGAAGGGACTAGCGGGACGAATGAGCAGTTCTTC | CASSEGTSGTNEQFF
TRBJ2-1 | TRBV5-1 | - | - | TGCGCCAGCAGCTTGGGCGGGGAGGATGAGCAGTTCTTC | CASSLGGEDEQFF
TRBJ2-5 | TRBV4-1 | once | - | TGCGCCAGCAGCCAAGATGGGGCAGGCGTGGAGACCCAGTACTTC | CASSQDGAGVETQYF
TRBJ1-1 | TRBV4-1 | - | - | TGCGCCAGCAGCCCGGGGGGGGTGGGATTATCTGAAGCTTTCTTT | CASSPGGVGLSEAFF
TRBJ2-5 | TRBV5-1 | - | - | TGCGCCATCCGGTATGAGACCCAGTACTTC | CAIRYETQYF
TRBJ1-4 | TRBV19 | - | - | TGTGCCAGTAGTAGTTGGGGACATTGGGATGAAAAACTGTTTTTT | CASSSWGHWDEKLFF
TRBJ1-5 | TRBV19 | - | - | TGTGCCAGTAGTGTGACAGTTCAGCCCCAGCATTTT | CASSVTVQPQHF
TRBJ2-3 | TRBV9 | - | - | TGTGCCAGCACCGTTGGAGTCTCCGGCACAGATACGCAGTATTTT | CASTVGVSGTDTQYF
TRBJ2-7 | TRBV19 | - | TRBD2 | TGTGCCAGTAGAGATCCTAGCGGCAGCTCCTACGAGCAGTACTTC | CASRDPSGSSYEQYF
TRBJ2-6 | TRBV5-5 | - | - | TGTGCCAGCACCCCCCTCCCCGGGGCCAACGTCCTGACTTTC | CASTPLPGANVLTF
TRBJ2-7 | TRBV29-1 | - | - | TGCAGCGTTCTGTCGGGGGTCGTAACCCAGCAGTACTTC | CSVLSGVVTQQYF
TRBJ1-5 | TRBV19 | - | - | TGTGCCAGTAGCCAGACAGGTTTTAATCAGCCCCAGCATTTT | CASSQTGFNQPQHF
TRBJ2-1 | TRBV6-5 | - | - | TGTGCCAGCACAGCGTTCGGCTCCTACAATGAGCAGTTCTTC | CASTAFGSYNEQFF
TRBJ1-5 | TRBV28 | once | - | TGTGCCAGCAGTTACCGAGGCAGGGCTCAGCCCCAGCATTTT | CASSYRGRAQPQHF
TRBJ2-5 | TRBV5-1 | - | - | TGCGCCAGCAGCGGGAGCCCGACAGGATTTTTACGAGAGACCCAGTACTTC | CASSGSPTGFLRETQYF
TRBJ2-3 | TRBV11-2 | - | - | TGTGCCAGCAGCTTTAGGGGGGATACGCAGTATTTT | CASSFRGDTQYF
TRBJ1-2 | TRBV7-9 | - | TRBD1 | TGTGCCAGCAGCTCAGGGGGCAAGTTCTATGGCTACACCTTC | CASSSGGKFYGYTF
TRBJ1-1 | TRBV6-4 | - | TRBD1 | TGTGCCAGCAGTGACGGGACAGCGAACACTGAAGCTTTCTTT | CASSDGTANTEAFF
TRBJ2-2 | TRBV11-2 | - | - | TGTGCCAGCAGCTCGGCGGGCAGTTACACCGGGGAGCTGTTTTTT | CASSSAGSYTGELFF
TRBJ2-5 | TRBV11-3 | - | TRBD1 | TGTGCCAGCAGCACCCGGACAGGGCGAGAGACCCAGTACTTC | CASSTRTGRETQYF
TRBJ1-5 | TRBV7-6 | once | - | TGTGCCAGCAGCTCTCCGGGTCAGCCCCAGCATTTT | CASSSPGQPQHF
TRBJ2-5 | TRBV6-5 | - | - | TGTGCCAGATCTATGGAGACCCAGTACTTC | CARSMETQYF
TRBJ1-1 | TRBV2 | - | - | TGTGCCAGGAATGGGGGGTTCACTGAAGCTTTCTTT | CARNGGFTEAFF
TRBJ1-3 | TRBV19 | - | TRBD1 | TGTGCCAGTAGGACCGGGACAGCCTCTGGAAACACCATATATTTT | CASRTGTASGNTIYF
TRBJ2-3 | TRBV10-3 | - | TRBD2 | TGTGCCATCAGTGAGTTTTCGCGGACTAGATTAAGCACAGATACGCAGTATTTT | CAISEFSRTRLSTDTQYF